This T cell receptor (beta chain) was captured by sequencing in a study of cytomegalovirus exposure and HLA in healthy donors. Whole-study context: Later, an analysis reported that the approximately 120 validation repertoires had used the same platform as the 550 to 750 first-cohort repertoires. Whole-study findings and limits: In a later analysis, first-cohort TCR clusters were found to tend to co-occur in the 120 validation repertoires. Despite most TCR sequences being rare, some public TCRs occurred in many donors.

Here immunoSEQ multiplex PCR was the method, and the copy in TCRdb shows in-frame clones only, minus some. The sample contains about 130,000 clones, approximately 82% of which appear only once. Concerning this clone: Its antigen is as yet unknown.

Trimming pared 4 bases from V and 10 bases from J, leaving 17 bases between. This CDR3 has 14 residues. Germline V gene data show CDR1 as LNHDA and CDR2 as SQIVND (reference sequence). What was sequenced was PBMCs. The receptor's source is a man between 25 and 39 years old in good health and CMV-seropositive. This sequence joins TRBV19 and TRBJ2-1; a weak D match, TRBD2 (6 bases). This chain's CDR3 is CASSKGAGIGEQFF. CDR3 nucleotide sequence: TGTGCCAGTAGTAAAGGGGCGGGGATAGGGGAGCAGTTCTTC.